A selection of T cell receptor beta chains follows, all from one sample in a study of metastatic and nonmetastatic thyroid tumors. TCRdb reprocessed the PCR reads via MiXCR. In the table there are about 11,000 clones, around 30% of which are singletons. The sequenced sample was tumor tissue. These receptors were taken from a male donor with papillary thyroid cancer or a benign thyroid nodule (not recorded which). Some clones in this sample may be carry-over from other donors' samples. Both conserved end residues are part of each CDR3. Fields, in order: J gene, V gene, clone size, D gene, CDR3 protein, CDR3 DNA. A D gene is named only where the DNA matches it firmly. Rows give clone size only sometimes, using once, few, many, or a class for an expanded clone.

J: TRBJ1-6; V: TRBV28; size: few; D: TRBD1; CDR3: CASRWDRLDSPLHF; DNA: TGTGCCAGCAGGTGGGACAGGTTGGATTCACCCCTCCACTTT
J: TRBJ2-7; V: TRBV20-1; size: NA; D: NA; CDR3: CSARNQFYEQYF; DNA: TGCAGTGCTAGAAACCAGTTCTACGAGCAGTACTTC
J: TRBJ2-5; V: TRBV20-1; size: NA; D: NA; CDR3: CSARDQDRAQETQYF; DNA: TGCAGTGCTAGAGATCAGGACAGAGCCCAAGAGACCCAGTACTTC
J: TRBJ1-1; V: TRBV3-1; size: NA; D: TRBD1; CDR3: CASSRSDRDTEAFF; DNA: TGTGCCAGCAGCCGGTCAGACAGGGACACTGAAGCTTTCTTT
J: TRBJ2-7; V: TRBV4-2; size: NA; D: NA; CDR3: CASSQSDSRAYEQYF; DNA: TGTGCCAGCAGCCAATCGGACAGTCGAGCCTACGAGCAGTACTTC
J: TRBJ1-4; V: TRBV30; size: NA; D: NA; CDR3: CAWSPTNEKLFF; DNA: TGTGCCTGGAGTCCAACGAATGAAAAACTGTTTTTT
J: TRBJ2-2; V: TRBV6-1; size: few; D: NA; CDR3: CASNNRADYTGELFF; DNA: TGTGCCAGCAACAACCGGGCGGACTACACCGGGGAGCTGTTTTTT
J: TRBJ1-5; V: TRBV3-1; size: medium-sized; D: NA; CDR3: CASSRDSNQPQHF; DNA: TGTGCCAGCAGCCGCGACAGCAATCAGCCCCAGCATTTT
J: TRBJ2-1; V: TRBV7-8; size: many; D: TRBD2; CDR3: CASSLMTSGSHNEQFF; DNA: TGTGCCAGCAGCTTAATGACTAGCGGGAGTCACAATGAGCAGTTCTTC
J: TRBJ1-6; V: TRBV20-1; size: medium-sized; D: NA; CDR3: CSAPSYYNSPLHF; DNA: TGCAGTGCCCCCAGTTACTATAATTCACCCCTCCACTTT
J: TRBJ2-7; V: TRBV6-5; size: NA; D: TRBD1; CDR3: CASSLSGTGRDEQYF; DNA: TGTGCCAGCAGCTTATCCGGGACAGGTCGCGACGAGCAGTACTTC
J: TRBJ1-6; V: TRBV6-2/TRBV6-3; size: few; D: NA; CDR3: CASSFNPQGTPLHF; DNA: TGTGCCAGCAGTTTCAACCCTCAAGGTACACCCCTCCACTTT
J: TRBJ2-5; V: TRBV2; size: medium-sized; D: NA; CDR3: CASSDDHPRRETQYF; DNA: TGTGCCAGCAGTGATGACCATCCGAGGCGGGAGACCCAGTACTTC
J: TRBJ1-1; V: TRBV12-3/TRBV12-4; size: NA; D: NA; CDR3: CASSFGNTEAFF; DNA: TGTGCCAGCAGTTTCGGCAACACTGAAGCTTTCTTT
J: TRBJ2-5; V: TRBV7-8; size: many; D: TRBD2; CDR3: CASSLELAGETQYF; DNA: TGTGCCAGCAGCTTAGAACTAGCGGGAGAGACCCAGTACTTC
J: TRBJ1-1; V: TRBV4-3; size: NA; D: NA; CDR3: CASSQDLGSSSAGTEAFF; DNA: TGCGCCAGCAGCCAAGATCTCGGCAGTTCATCGGCGGGCACTGAAGCTTTCTTT
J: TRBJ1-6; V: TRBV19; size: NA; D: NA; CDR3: CASSIMQGSSSPLHF; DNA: TGTGCCAGTAGTATAATGCAGGGATCAAGTTCACCCCTCCACTTT
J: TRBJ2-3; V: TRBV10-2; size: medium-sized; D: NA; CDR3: CASNYPGTTDTQYF; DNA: TGCGCCAGCAATTACCCGGGGACCACAGATACGCAGTATTTT
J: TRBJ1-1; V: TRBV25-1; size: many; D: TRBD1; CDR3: CASSAPTGGYTEAFF; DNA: TGTGCCAGCAGTGCCCCGACAGGGGGATACACTGAAGCTTTCTTT
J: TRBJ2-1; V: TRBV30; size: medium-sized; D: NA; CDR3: CAWSRDTIKREQFF; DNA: TGTGCCTGGAGCCGGGACACGATCAAAAGGGAGCAGTTCTTC
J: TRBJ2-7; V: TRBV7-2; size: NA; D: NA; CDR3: CASSLGILPYEQYF; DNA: TGTGCCAGCAGCTTAGGGATTCTCCCCTACGAGCAGTACTTC
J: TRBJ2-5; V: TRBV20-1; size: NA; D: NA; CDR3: CSARGQQLQETQYF; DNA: TGCAGTGCTAGGGGGCAGCAGTTACAAGAGACCCAGTACTTC
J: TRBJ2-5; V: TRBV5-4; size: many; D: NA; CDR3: CASSLGLHLRETQYF; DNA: TGTGCCAGCAGCTTGGGACTACATCTTCGGGAGACCCAGTACTTC
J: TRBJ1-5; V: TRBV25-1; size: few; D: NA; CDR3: CAISESEGGDPQHF; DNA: TGTGCCATCAGTGAATCCGAGGGGGGAGATCCCCAGCATTTT
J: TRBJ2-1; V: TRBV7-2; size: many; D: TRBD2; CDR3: CASSLAFGAGGPDNEQFF; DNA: TGTGCCAGCAGCTTAGCGTTTGGAGCGGGAGGGCCCGACAATGAGCAGTTCTTC
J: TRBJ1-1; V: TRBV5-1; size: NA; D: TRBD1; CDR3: CASSLRPGTGRTEAFF; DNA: TGCGCCAGCAGCCTGCGACCCGGGACAGGGCGAACTGAAGCTTTCTTT
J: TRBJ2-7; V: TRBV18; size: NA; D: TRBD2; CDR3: CASSATLAGGPYEQYF; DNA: TGTGCCAGCTCAGCAACACTAGCGGGGGGGCCCTACGAGCAGTACTTC
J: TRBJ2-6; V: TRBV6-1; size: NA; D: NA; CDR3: CASSEISGSGANVLTF; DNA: TGTGCCAGCAGTGAAATTTCGGGGTCTGGGGCCAACGTCCTGACTTTC
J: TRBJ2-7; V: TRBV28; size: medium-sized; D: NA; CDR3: CASTQGSYEQYF; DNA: TGTGCCAGCACCCAGGGCTCCTACGAGCAGTACTTC
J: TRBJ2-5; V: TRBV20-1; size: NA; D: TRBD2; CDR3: CSSSDPLAGGPLETQYF; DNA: TGCAGTTCTAGCGATCCTCTAGCGGGAGGGCCCCTTGAGACCCAGTACTTC
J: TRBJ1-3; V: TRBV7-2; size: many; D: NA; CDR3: CASSLTFFGSNSGNTIYF; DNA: TGTGCCAGCAGCCTAACCTTTTTTGGCAGCAACTCTGGAAACACCATATATTTT
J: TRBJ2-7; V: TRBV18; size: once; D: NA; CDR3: CASSQLPGPGNYEQYF; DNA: TGTGCCAGCTCACAACTACCGGGACCGGGTAACTACGAGCAGTACTTC
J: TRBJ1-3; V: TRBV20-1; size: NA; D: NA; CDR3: CSAGRTGNTIYF; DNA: TGCAGTGCTGGGAGGACGGGAAACACCATATATTTT
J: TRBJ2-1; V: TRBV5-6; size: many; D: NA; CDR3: CASSLEHNEQFF; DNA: TGTGCCAGCAGCTTGGAGCACAATGAGCAGTTCTTC
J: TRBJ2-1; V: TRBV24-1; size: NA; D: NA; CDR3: CATSDLSGRSYNEQFF; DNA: TGTGCCACCAGTGATTTAAGCGGGCGTTCCTACAATGAGCAGTTCTTC
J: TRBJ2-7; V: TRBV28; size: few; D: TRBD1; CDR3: CASSGQGGYEQYF; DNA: TGTGCCAGCAGTGGACAGGGGGGCTACGAGCAGTACTTC
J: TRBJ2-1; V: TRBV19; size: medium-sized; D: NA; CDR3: CASKAAHSYNEQFF; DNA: TGTGCCAGTAAAGCGGCACACTCCTACAATGAGCAGTTCTTC
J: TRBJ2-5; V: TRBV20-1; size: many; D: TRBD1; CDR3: CSATPRGPKTQYF; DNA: TGCAGTGCTACCCCCAGGGGGCCGAAGACCCAGTACTTC
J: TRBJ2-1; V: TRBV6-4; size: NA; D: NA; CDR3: CATASTLESGEQFF; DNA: TGTGCCACCGCGTCCACCCTGGAGAGCGGTGAGCAGTTCTTC
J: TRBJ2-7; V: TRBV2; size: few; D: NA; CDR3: CASRSGTQSYEQYF; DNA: TGTGCCAGCAGGTCGGGGACTCAATCCTACGAGCAGTACTTC
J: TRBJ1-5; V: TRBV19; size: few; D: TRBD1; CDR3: CASNGQAGYQPQHF; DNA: TGTGCCAGTAACGGACAGGCGGGGTATCAGCCCCAGCATTTT
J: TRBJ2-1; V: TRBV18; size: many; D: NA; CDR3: CASSPTSFEQFF; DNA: TGTGCCAGCTCACCAACTAGCTTTGAGCAGTTCTTC
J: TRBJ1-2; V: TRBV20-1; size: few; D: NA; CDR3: CSASGWGGGYTF; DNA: TGCAGTGCTAGTGGATGGGGGGGAGGCTACACCTTC
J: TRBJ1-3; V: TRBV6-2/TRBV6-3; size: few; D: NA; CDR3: CASSAAAVRGNTIYF; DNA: TGTGCCAGCAGTGCGGCAGCGGTGAGAGGAAACACCATATATTTT
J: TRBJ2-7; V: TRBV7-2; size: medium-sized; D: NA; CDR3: CASSYNRADEQYF; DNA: TGTGCCAGCAGCTATAACAGGGCCGACGAGCAGTACTTC
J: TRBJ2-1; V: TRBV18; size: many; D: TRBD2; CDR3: CASSPNPLGLAQNNEQFF; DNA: TGTGCCAGCTCACCGAATCCCCTCGGACTAGCCCAAAACAATGAGCAGTTCTTC
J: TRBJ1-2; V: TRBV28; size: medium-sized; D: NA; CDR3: CASSFLYGYTF; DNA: TGTGCCAGCAGTTTTCTCTATGGCTACACCTTC
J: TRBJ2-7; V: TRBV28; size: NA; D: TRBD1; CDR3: CASSLDRLYEQYF; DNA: TGTGCCAGCAGTTTGGACAGGCTCTACGAGCAGTACTTC
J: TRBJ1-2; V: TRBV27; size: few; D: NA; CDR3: CASSLSSRGGAWGYTF; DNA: TGTGCCAGCAGTTTATCGTCGAGGGGGGGCGCGTGGGGCTACACCTTC
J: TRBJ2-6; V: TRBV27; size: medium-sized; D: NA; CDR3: CASSFWGAGANVLTF; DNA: TGTGCCAGCAGTTTTTGGGGGGCTGGGGCCAACGTCCTGACTTTC
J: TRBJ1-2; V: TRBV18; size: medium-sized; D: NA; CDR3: CASSPTPDNYGYTF; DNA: TGTGCCAGCTCACCCACTCCAGATAACTATGGCTACACCTTC
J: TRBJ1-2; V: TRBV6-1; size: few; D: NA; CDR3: CASSVYGTTGSGYGYTF; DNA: TGTGCCAGCAGTGTATACGGGACAACAGGATCGGGATATGGCTACACCTTC